A selection of T cell receptor beta chains follows, all from one sample in a study of cytomegalovirus exposure and HLA in healthy donors. Produced via immunoSEQ multiplex PCR; TCRdb's table is partial and in-frame only. The table lists 76,000 or so clones, 79% of them singletons. The sequencing input was PBMCs. These receptors all come from a man aged 25 to 45 in good health and CMV-seronegative. Both conserved end residues are part of each CDR3. The D gene is left open where the match is weak. The size entry is marked missing in some rows and otherwise reads once, few, many or a size class.

j_call: TRBJ2-1; clone_size: NA; v_call: TRBV28; d_call: NA; cdr3_nt: TGTGCCAGCAGTTTCGGCTCAGGGGAGTTGGGTGAGCAGTTCTTC; cdr3_aa: CASSFGSGELGEQFF
j_call: TRBJ1-4; clone_size: NA; v_call: TRBV7-2; d_call: NA; cdr3_nt: TGTGCCAGCAGCTTACGACAGCTAAACGAAAAACTGTTTTTT; cdr3_aa: CASSLRQLNEKLFF
j_call: TRBJ1-1; clone_size: NA; v_call: TRBV25-1; d_call: NA; cdr3_nt: TGTGCCAGCAGTGGCCTCGGAGGTAACACTGAAGCTTTCTTT; cdr3_aa: CASSGLGGNTEAFF
j_call: TRBJ1-6; clone_size: NA; v_call: TRBV9; d_call: TRBD1; cdr3_nt: TGTGCCAGCAGCGTGGGGACAGTTAGTAATTCACCCCTCCACTTT; cdr3_aa: CASSVGTVSNSPLHF
j_call: TRBJ2-5; clone_size: NA; v_call: TRBV30; d_call: TRBD2; cdr3_nt: TGTGCCTGGAGCTCCGGGACTAGCGATCTAGAGACCCAGTACTTC; cdr3_aa: CAWSSGTSDLETQYF
j_call: TRBJ2-1; clone_size: NA; v_call: TRBV30; d_call: TRBD2; cdr3_nt: TGTGCCTGGAGTACTAGCGGCGGTTATAAGCAGTTCTTC; cdr3_aa: CAWSTSGGYKQFF
j_call: TRBJ2-1; clone_size: NA; v_call: TRBV7-9; d_call: NA; cdr3_nt: TGTTCCAGCAGCTTAGTCTTGAGCTCCTACAATGAGCAGTTCTTC; cdr3_aa: CSSSLVLSSYNEQFF
j_call: TRBJ1-6; clone_size: few; v_call: TRBV7-9; d_call: TRBD1; cdr3_nt: TGTGCCAGCAGCTTAGGGACAGGGGGCTCACCCCTCCCCTTT; cdr3_aa: CASSLGTGGSPLPF
j_call: TRBJ2-5; clone_size: NA; v_call: TRBV5-4; d_call: NA; cdr3_nt: TGTGCCAGCAGCAGCTCTCTACCCCAAGAGACCCAGTACTTC; cdr3_aa: CASSSSLPQETQYF
j_call: TRBJ2-7; clone_size: NA; v_call: TRBV27; d_call: NA; cdr3_nt: TGTGCCAGCAGTTTACTGGGGCTTGAGAACGAGCAGTACTTC; cdr3_aa: CASSLLGLENEQYF
j_call: TRBJ1-1; clone_size: NA; v_call: TRBV7-9; d_call: TRBD1; cdr3_nt: TGTGCCAGCAGCTCCCCAGGGGGCTGGGACACTGAAGCTTTCTTT; cdr3_aa: CASSSPGGWDTEAFF
j_call: TRBJ1-3; clone_size: NA; v_call: TRBV30; d_call: TRBD1; cdr3_nt: TGTGCCTGGAGCCTAGGACAGGGGGCTGGAAACACCATATATTTT; cdr3_aa: CAWSLGQGAGNTIYF
j_call: TRBJ1-1; clone_size: NA; v_call: TRBV2; d_call: NA; cdr3_nt: TGTGCCAGCCAGGGTAGTGGGACTGAAGCTTTCTTT; cdr3_aa: CASQGSGTEAFF
j_call: TRBJ1-2; clone_size: NA; v_call: TRBV29-1; d_call: TRBD1; cdr3_nt: TGCAGCGTTACAGGGGGACGTGGCTACACCTTC; cdr3_aa: CSVTGGRGYTF
j_call: TRBJ2-7; clone_size: NA; v_call: TRBV7-2; d_call: TRBD2; cdr3_nt: TGTGCCAGCAGCCCGATGATCGCTAGCGGGAGAAGCGAGCAGTACTTC; cdr3_aa: CASSPMIASGRSEQYF
j_call: TRBJ2-5; clone_size: NA; v_call: TRBV18; d_call: NA; cdr3_nt: TGTGCCAGCTCACCGGGGCTGGCAGAACAAGAGACCCAGTACTTC; cdr3_aa: CASSPGLAEQETQYF
j_call: TRBJ2-7; clone_size: NA; v_call: TRBV2; d_call: NA; cdr3_nt: TGTGCCAGCGGGGAAGGAGGGGGGGCCCCCTACGAGCAGTACTTC; cdr3_aa: CASGEGGGAPYEQYF
j_call: TRBJ1-1; clone_size: NA; v_call: TRBV28; d_call: NA; cdr3_nt: TGTGCCAGCAGGAAGCCGGGACAAGGAACCTACACTGAAGCTTTCTTT; cdr3_aa: CASRKPGQGTYTEAFF
j_call: TRBJ2-1; clone_size: NA; v_call: TRBV20-1; d_call: NA; cdr3_nt: TGCAGTGCTCCCCTAAATAATGAGCAGTTCTTC; cdr3_aa: CSAPLNNEQFF
j_call: TRBJ2-5; clone_size: NA; v_call: TRBV19; d_call: TRBD1; cdr3_nt: TGTGCCAGTGCGATTTCGGGACAGGGGAGGGAGACCCAGTACTTC; cdr3_aa: CASAISGQGRETQYF
j_call: TRBJ1-5; clone_size: NA; v_call: TRBV28; d_call: NA; cdr3_nt: TGTGCCAGCAGTTTACTCGACAGGCATCGAGGGCAGGCCAATCAGCCCCAGCATTTT; cdr3_aa: CASSLLDRHRGQANQPQHF
j_call: TRBJ2-3; clone_size: NA; v_call: TRBV18; d_call: TRBD1; cdr3_nt: TGTGCCAGCTCACCCGTTACAGGGGGCACAGATACGCAGTATTTT; cdr3_aa: CASSPVTGGTDTQYF
j_call: TRBJ2-7; clone_size: NA; v_call: TRBV28; d_call: TRBD2; cdr3_nt: TGTGCCAGCAGTTTCCGTCTAGCGGGAGGCTACGAGCAGTACTTC; cdr3_aa: CASSFRLAGGYEQYF
j_call: TRBJ2-3; clone_size: few; v_call: TRBV4-3; d_call: TRBD2; cdr3_nt: TGCGCCAGCAGCCAAGGGACAGGTGCGGGGGGGGGAGATACGCAGTATTTT; cdr3_aa: CASSQGTGAGGGDTQYF
j_call: TRBJ1-1; clone_size: NA; v_call: TRBV19; d_call: NA; cdr3_nt: TGTGCCAGTAGTATTCGGGGGATGAACACTGAAGCTTTCTTT; cdr3_aa: CASSIRGMNTEAFF
j_call: TRBJ1-2; clone_size: few; v_call: TRBV19; d_call: NA; cdr3_nt: TGTGCCAGTAGTATTGGGACACGCTATGGCTACACCTTC; cdr3_aa: CASSIGTRYGYTF
j_call: TRBJ2-3; clone_size: NA; v_call: TRBV9; d_call: NA; cdr3_nt: TGTGCCAGCAGCGTCGGGTCACAGGGAAATACGCAGTATTTT; cdr3_aa: CASSVGSQGNTQYF
j_call: TRBJ1-2; clone_size: NA; v_call: TRBV28; d_call: TRBD1; cdr3_nt: TGTGCCAGCACCGGGACAGATAACTATGGCTACACCTTC; cdr3_aa: CASTGTDNYGYTF
j_call: TRBJ2-7; clone_size: NA; v_call: TRBV7-9; d_call: NA; cdr3_nt: TGTGCCAGCAGCTTACTTACAGGGCCTCACGAGCAGTACTTC; cdr3_aa: CASSLLTGPHEQYF
j_call: TRBJ1-2; clone_size: once; v_call: TRBV27; d_call: TRBD1; cdr3_nt: TGTGCCAGCAGTTTCCTGAGGGGGCATGGCTACACCTTC; cdr3_aa: CASSFLRGHGYTF
j_call: TRBJ2-7; clone_size: once; v_call: TRBV28; d_call: TRBD1; cdr3_nt: TGTGCCAGTACCAAGACAGGGAAGGGACACGAGCAGTACTTC; cdr3_aa: CASTKTGKGHEQYF
j_call: TRBJ2-2; clone_size: NA; v_call: TRBV18; d_call: NA; cdr3_nt: TGTGCCAGCTCACCACTGGAGGCCGGGGAGCTGTTTTTT; cdr3_aa: CASSPLEAGELFF
j_call: TRBJ1-6; clone_size: NA; v_call: TRBV2; d_call: TRBD1; cdr3_nt: TGTGCCAGCTCCAGGGGGTGGGGTTCACCCCTCCACTTT; cdr3_aa: CASSRGWGSPLHF
j_call: TRBJ2-2; clone_size: NA; v_call: TRBV27; d_call: TRBD1; cdr3_nt: TGTGCCAGCAGTTTAGGTTTGCAGGGGGCTAGTGGGGAGCTGTTTTTT; cdr3_aa: CASSLGLQGASGELFF
j_call: TRBJ2-1; clone_size: NA; v_call: TRBV6-6; d_call: TRBD2; cdr3_nt: TGTGCCAGCAGACCCGGGACTAGTGGCTACAATGAGCAGTTCTTC; cdr3_aa: CASRPGTSGYNEQFF
j_call: TRBJ2-3; clone_size: NA; v_call: TRBV7-9; d_call: TRBD2; cdr3_nt: TGTGCCGTTCAATTAGCGGGAGATACGCAGTATTTT; cdr3_aa: CAVQLAGDTQYF
j_call: TRBJ2-7; clone_size: NA; v_call: TRBV28; d_call: NA; cdr3_nt: TGTGCCAGCAGTTTGGCTGTAGGGGTGTTCAACGAGCAGTACTTC; cdr3_aa: CASSLAVGVFNEQYF
j_call: TRBJ2-7; clone_size: NA; v_call: TRBV5-1; d_call: TRBD1; cdr3_nt: TGCGCCAGCAGCTGGGGACAGGGCTCCTACGAGCAGTACTTC; cdr3_aa: CASSWGQGSYEQYF
j_call: TRBJ1-2; clone_size: NA; v_call: TRBV6-1; d_call: NA; cdr3_nt: TGTGCCAGCAGTGACGCAGGGGCGGACTATGGCTACACCTTC; cdr3_aa: CASSDAGADYGYTF
j_call: TRBJ2-7; clone_size: once; v_call: TRBV7-9; d_call: TRBD1; cdr3_nt: TGTTCCTCTCAGGGATCAGGGACAGGATCCTACGAGCAGTACTTC; cdr3_aa: CSSQGSGTGSYEQYF
j_call: TRBJ2-4; clone_size: NA; v_call: TRBV18; d_call: NA; cdr3_nt: TGTGCCAGCTCACCCATAGATTCCAAAAACATTCAGTACTTC; cdr3_aa: CASSPIDSKNIQYF
j_call: TRBJ1-1; clone_size: NA; v_call: TRBV2; d_call: NA; cdr3_nt: TGTGCCACCTATACCGGGACTGAAGCTTTCTTT; cdr3_aa: CATYTGTEAFF
j_call: TRBJ1-5; clone_size: NA; v_call: TRBV2; d_call: NA; cdr3_nt: TGTGCCAGCACGGGGAAGAGCAATCAGCCCCAGCATTTT; cdr3_aa: CASTGKSNQPQHF
j_call: TRBJ1-2; clone_size: NA; v_call: TRBV6-5; d_call: NA; cdr3_nt: TGTGCCAGCAGCCGATACAGGGAAAACTATGGCTACACCTTC; cdr3_aa: CASSRYRENYGYTF
j_call: TRBJ2-1; clone_size: NA; v_call: TRBV10-1; d_call: TRBD2; cdr3_nt: TGCGCCAGCGGGAAGGTAGCGGGAGATGAGCAGTTCTTC; cdr3_aa: CASGKVAGDEQFF
j_call: TRBJ1-2; clone_size: NA; v_call: TRBV6-5; d_call: TRBD1; cdr3_nt: TGTGCCAGCAGTTCGACAGGGGGAGATGGCTACACCTTC; cdr3_aa: CASSSTGGDGYTF
j_call: TRBJ2-6; clone_size: NA; v_call: TRBV30; d_call: TRBD2; cdr3_nt: TGTGCCTCCCCAGCGGGAGGAGGCGGATCTTGGGGGGCCAACGTCCTGACTTTC; cdr3_aa: CASPAGGGGSWGANVLTF
j_call: TRBJ1-3; clone_size: NA; v_call: TRBV5-6; d_call: NA; cdr3_nt: TGTGCCAGCAGCTTGGAGGAGCTTCCTGGAAACACCATATATTTT; cdr3_aa: CASSLEELPGNTIYF
j_call: TRBJ2-2; clone_size: few; v_call: TRBV7-2; d_call: NA; cdr3_nt: TGTGCCAGCAGCCAATACACCGGGGAGCTGTTTTTT; cdr3_aa: CASSQYTGELFF
j_call: TRBJ1-6; clone_size: NA; v_call: TRBV10-2; d_call: NA; cdr3_nt: TGCGCCAGCAGTGATACTCCTTCACCCCTCCACTTT; cdr3_aa: CASSDTPSPLHF
j_call: TRBJ2-1; clone_size: NA; v_call: TRBV4-3; d_call: NA; cdr3_nt: TGCGCCAGCAGCCAAGATGGTTCGGGGATATACAATGAGCAGTTCTTC; cdr3_aa: CASSQDGSGIYNEQFF
j_call: TRBJ2-7; clone_size: NA; v_call: TRBV28; d_call: NA; cdr3_nt: TGTGCCAGCAGCCACCAAGGGGCGGGAACCTACGAGCAGTACTTC; cdr3_aa: CASSHQGAGTYEQYF
j_call: TRBJ2-5; clone_size: NA; v_call: TRBV7-2; d_call: TRBD2; cdr3_nt: TGTGCCAGCAGCTTAGTGCTAGCGGGGGCGGAGACCCAGTACTTC; cdr3_aa: CASSLVLAGAETQYF
j_call: TRBJ2-2; clone_size: NA; v_call: TRBV7-2; d_call: TRBD2; cdr3_nt: TGTGCCAGCAGCTTAGCTGCTGCGGGAGGGGGCACCGGGGAGCTGTTTTTT; cdr3_aa: CASSLAAAGGGTGELFF
j_call: TRBJ1-1; clone_size: NA; v_call: TRBV7-6; d_call: NA; cdr3_nt: TGTGCCAGCAGCCCCCTCTGGGCCAATGCTGAAGCTTTCTTT; cdr3_aa: CASSPLWANAEAFF
j_call: TRBJ2-2; clone_size: few; v_call: TRBV7-9; d_call: NA; cdr3_nt: TGTTCCAGCAGCTTAGATTACGGGGAGCTGTTTTTT; cdr3_aa: CSSSLDYGELFF
j_call: TRBJ2-6; clone_size: NA; v_call: TRBV30; d_call: TRBD1; cdr3_nt: TGTGCCAAGGACAGGGGGTCCAACGTCCTGACTTTC; cdr3_aa: CAKDRGSNVLTF